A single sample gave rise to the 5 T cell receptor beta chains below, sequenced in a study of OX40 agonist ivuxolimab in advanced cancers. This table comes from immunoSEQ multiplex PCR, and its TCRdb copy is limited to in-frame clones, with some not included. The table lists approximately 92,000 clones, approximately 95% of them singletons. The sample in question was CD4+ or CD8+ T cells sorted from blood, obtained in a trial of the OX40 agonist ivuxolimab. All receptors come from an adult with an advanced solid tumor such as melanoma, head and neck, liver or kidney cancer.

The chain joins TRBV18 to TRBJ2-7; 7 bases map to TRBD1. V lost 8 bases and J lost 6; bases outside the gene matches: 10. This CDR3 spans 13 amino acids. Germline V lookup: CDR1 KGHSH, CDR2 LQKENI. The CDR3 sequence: CASTSDRVGEQYF. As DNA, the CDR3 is TGTGCCAGCACCTCTGACAGGGTGGGCGAGCAGTACTTC.

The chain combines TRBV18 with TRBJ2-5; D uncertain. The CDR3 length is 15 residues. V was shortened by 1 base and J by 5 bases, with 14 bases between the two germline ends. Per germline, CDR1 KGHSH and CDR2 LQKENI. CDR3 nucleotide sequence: TGTGCCAGCTCACCACGGTCGGGTCCGGGTGAGACCCAGTACTTC. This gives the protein CASSPRSGPGETQYF.

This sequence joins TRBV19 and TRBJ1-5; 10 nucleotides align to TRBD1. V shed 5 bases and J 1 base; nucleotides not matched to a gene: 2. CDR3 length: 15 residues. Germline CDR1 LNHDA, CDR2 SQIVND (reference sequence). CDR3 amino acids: CASSDRGRSNQPQHF. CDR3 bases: TGTGCCAGTAGTGACAGGGGGCGAAGCAATCAGCCCCAGCATTTT.

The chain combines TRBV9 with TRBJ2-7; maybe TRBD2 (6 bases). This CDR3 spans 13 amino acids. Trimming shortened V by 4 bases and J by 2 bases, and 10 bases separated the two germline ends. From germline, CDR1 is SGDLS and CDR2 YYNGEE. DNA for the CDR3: TGTGCCAGCAGCAAGACGGGGGCCTACGAGCAGTACTTC. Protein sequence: CASSKTGAYEQYF.

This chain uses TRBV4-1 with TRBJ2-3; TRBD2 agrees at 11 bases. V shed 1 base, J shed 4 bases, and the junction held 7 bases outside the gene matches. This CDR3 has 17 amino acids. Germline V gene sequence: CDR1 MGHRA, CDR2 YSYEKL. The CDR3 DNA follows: TGCGCCAGCAGCCAAGGGGGCACTAGCGGGGGAGCAGATACGCAGTATTTT. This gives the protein CASSQGGTSGGADTQYF.